A single T cell receptor beta chain is shown here with its context. Its antigen is not known. This specimen belongs to a study of OX40 agonist ivuxolimab in advanced cancers. CDR1 is SGDLS, CDR2 YYNGEE, per germline. The CDR3 sequence is 14 residues long. After removal of 4 bases from V and 6 bases from J, the junction contained 4 bases not matched to a gene. Profiled with immunoSEQ multiplex PCR; TCRdb holds only in-frame clones, not every one. The data contain some 80,000 clones, around 85% of them singletons. The study, taken as a whole, reports: Low normalized T-cell clonal expansion also characterized some of the nonresponders. CD8+ T cells (on average) carried more expanded clones than CD4+ T cells.

The material was CD4+ or CD8+ T cells sorted from blood, obtained in a trial of the OX40 agonist ivuxolimab. The sequence was collected from an adult with an advanced solid tumor such as melanoma, head and neck, liver or kidney cancer. This chain links TRBV9 with TRBJ2-2, with 9 bases fitting TRBD2. CDR3 sequence reads: CASSPGLAAGELFF. In DNA form, the CDR3 reads TGTGCCAGCAGCCCGGGACTAGCTGCCGGGGAGCTGTTTTTT. Full variable domain (remainder filled in from reference TRBV9 and TRBJ2-2): DSGVTQTPKHLITATGQRVTLRCSPRSGDLSVYWYQQSLDQGLQFLIQYYNGEERAKGNILERFSAQQFPDLHSELNLSSLELGDSALYFCASSPGLAAGELFFGEGSRLTVL.